This T cell receptor (beta chain) was retrieved from a study of T cells in localized non-small cell lung cancer. Overall study results and limits: Within adjacent lung there appeared a median approximately 58 of the top 100 tumor clones. Longer survival (overall) was linked to higher T cell density in blood. Sequencing was restricted to one tumor region; therefore, heterogeneity remains possible. Tumor showed lower T cell clonality than uninvolved adjacent lung, where it was highest.

Concerning this clone itself: The antigen remains undetermined.

The CDR3 runs to 15 residues. Trimming took 0 bases from V and 5 from J, leaving 14 bases between them. CDR1 and CDR2 from the germline V gene are SGHRS and YFSETQ. Clones were sequenced by immunoSEQ multiplex PCR, and TCRdb holds only the in-frame ones, with some missing. The sample holds about 33,000 clones, around nine tenths seen once. The rearrangement joins TRBV5-1 to TRBJ2-5; possibly TRBD1 or TRBD2 for D (7 bases each). The specimen comprised peripheral blood, sampled before any cancer treatment. The receptor comes from an older female donor with stage I lung adenocarcinoma. CDR3 residues: CASSLEVRGGETQYF. In DNA form, the CDR3 reads TGCGCCAGCAGCTTGGAGGTCAGGGGGGGGGAGACCCAGTACTTC.